This T cell receptor (beta chain) came from a study of blood T cell repertoires in COVID-19. Study background: Italy, Spain and the United States were the sources of the convalescent and acute COVID-19 samples. PBMCs, B-cell-depleted T cells, or T cells provided the cDNA or gDNA that made up the material.

Authors' analysis steps: Reference gene primer amplification gave estimated nucleated cell counts. The table came from immunoSEQ multiplex PCR; TCRdb's copy has only in-frame clones and leaves some out. The V and J calls and the clone size are those of that table, but D and trimming were determined from the DNA. The data show 200,000 to 250,000 clones, almost 90% seen once. The CDR3 loop spans 15 amino acids. V was clipped by 3 bases and J by 3 bases; unmatched bases: 4. Germline assignment: CDR1 SGHNT and CDR2 YYREEE (reference sequence). About this clone itself: This CDR3 is also generated by other DNA sequences in the sample.

V usage is TRBV5-4 and J usage is TRBJ1-1; 11 bases fit TRBD1. What was sequenced was peripheral blood. This receptor was taken from a woman aged 55-70 years with acute or convalescent COVID-19. For the CDR3, the DNA is TGTGCCAGCAGCTCTGGGGACAGGGGGTACACTGAAGCTTTCTTT. Translation: CASSSGDRGYTEAFF.